This TCR beta chain was identified during a study of identical twins. This clonotype appeared many times. Its antigen is unknown. A universal primer binding site was introduced by template switching. The final cDNA contained unique molecular identifiers. TCRdb used MiXCR to reprocess the 5' RACE reads, holding one entry per CDR3 protein. Counted here are hundreds of thousands of distinct CDR3 sequences, around 12% occurring once; the ten biggest clones make up about 1.5%. V was pared by 6 bases and J by 5 bases, with 8 bases between. The CDR3 consists of 12 residues. Germline loops: CDR1 SGHTA, CDR2 FQGNSA. General study findings and limits: Donors were not followed over many years; analysis was cross-sectional. High-abundance cord blood beta clonotypes had fewer insertions; memory repertoires showed none.

The sample also formed part of further work on yellow fever vaccine responses in identical twins.

The chain has TRBV7-2 and TRBJ1-5; no clear D gene. The sequence was obtained from a woman aged 18-29 years in good health. Material: PBMCs. In DNA form, the CDR3 reads TGTGCCAGCAGGTATAGGGATCAGCCCCAGCATTTT. Translated: CASRYRDQPQHF.